One and the same sample provided the 20 T cell receptor beta chains below, sequenced in a study of blood T cell repertoires in COVID-19. Some clones are missing from TCRdb's copy, which holds only in-frame ones; the method was immunoSEQ multiplex PCR. The table has hundreds of thousands of clones, approximately 83% seen once. The sequenced material came from peripheral blood. The receptors come from a woman between 45 and 60 years old who had recovered from COVID-19.

The chain is built from TRBV3-1 (or the pseudogene TRBV3-2) and TRBJ2-7, with a tentative D call TRBD2 (6 bases). Germline V gene data show CDR1 as LGHDT and CDR2 as YNNKEL (reference sequence). With 4 bases removed from V and 3 bases from J, the gap between germline ends came to 19 bases. The CDR3 consists of 16 residues. Here the CDR3 reads CASSPGGGAQNYEQYF. The CDR3 DNA is TGTGCCAGCAGCCCCGGCGGCGGGGCCCAAAACTACGAGCAGTACTTC.

This sequence joins TRBV2 and TRBJ2-1, with D perhaps TRBD2 (5 bases). The germline V gene encodes CDR1 SNHLY and CDR2 FYNNEI. V was clipped by 2 bases and J by 6 bases, with 17 bases between them. CDR3 length: 16 residues. In DNA, the CDR3 is TGTGCCAGCAGTGAACTAGCTCCAACCCGGGGCAATGAGCAGTTCTTC. Amino acid sequence: CASSELAPTRGNEQFF.

The CDR3 DNA reads TGCGCCAGCAGCCAAGCTTTAGCGGAACAAGAGACCCAGTACTTC. Encoded protein: CASSQALAEQETQYF. This chain joins TRBV4-1 and TRBJ2-5; perhaps TRBD2 as D (6 bases). This CDR3 has 15 residues. Trimming took off 1 base at V and 2 bases at J, with 11 bases between the two ends. Germline assignment: CDR1 MGHRA and CDR2 YSYEKL.

In DNA form, the CDR3 reads TGTGCCAGCAGCCGGGGACAGCAAGAGACCCAGTACTTC. It yields the protein CASSRGQQETQYF. This chain joins TRBV12-3 or TRBV12-4 and TRBJ2-5; TRBD1 agrees at 7 bases. This CDR3 has 13 residues. Trimming cost V 6 bases and J 2 bases; bases outside gene matches: 3.

The chain uses TRBV6-2 or TRBV6-3 and TRBJ2-1, with D possibly TRBD2 on 5 matching bases. CDR1 and CDR2 (germline): MNHEY, SVGEGT. The CDR3 length is 15 residues. Trimming shortened V by 2 bases and J by 9 bases, and 17 bases separated the two germline ends. CDR3: CASSYVNKLEGEQFF. As DNA, the CDR3 is TGTGCCAGCAGTTACGTAAATAAACTTGAGGGTGAGCAGTTCTTC.

V usage is TRBV6-2 or TRBV6-3 and J usage is TRBJ1-6; TRBD1 aligns across 8 bases. CDR1 is MNHEY and CDR2 is SVGEGT in the germline V gene. The CDR3 covers 17 residues. J was trimmed by 9 bases and V by 2 bases; bases with no gene match: 12. This CDR3 is CASSYRLAGQGASPLHF. In nucleotides, the CDR3 is TGTGCCAGCAGTTACCGCCTCGCCGGACAGGGAGCTTCACCCCTCCACTTT.

The chain carries TRBV4-1 and TRBJ1-3; 7 nucleotides agree with TRBD1. Trimming cost V 0 bases and J 2 bases; bases outside gene matches: 1. The germline CDR1 and CDR2 sequences are MGHRA and YSYEKL. The CDR3 spans 15 residues. DNA for the CDR3: TGCGCCAGCAGCCAAGAGACAGGGACTGGAAACACCATATATTTT. Translation gives CASSQETGTGNTIYF.

The V gene is TRBV29-1, the J gene TRBJ2-2, with 9 bases aligning to TRBD2. Germline assignment: CDR1 SQVTM and CDR2 ANQGSEA. The CDR3 is 15 amino acids. Losses at the gene ends were 1 base for V and 5 bases for J; bases not matched to a gene: 5. CDR3 sequence: CSVEGAGGPTGELFF. The CDR3 coding sequence is TGCAGCGTTGAAGGGGCGGGAGGGCCAACCGGGGAGCTGTTTTTT.

This chain links TRBV6-2 or TRBV6-3 with TRBJ2-3, with D perhaps matching TRBD2 (5 bases). This CDR3 comprises 14 residues. Trimming stripped 0 bases from V and 6 bases from J, with 10 bases between. Per the germline V gene, CDR1 is MNHEY and CDR2 is SVGEGT. The CDR3 here is CASSYSVRGDTQYF. DNA of the CDR3: TGTGCCAGCAGTTACTCGGTCCGGGGTGATACGCAGTATTTT.

This rearrangement joins TRBV5-1 to TRBJ2-1; D call uncertain. The CDR3 loop spans 13 amino acids. Germline V gene sequence: CDR1 SGHRS, CDR2 YFSETQ. The germline V and J ends were trimmed by 0 bases and 6 bases, with 7 bases remaining between them. As DNA, the CDR3 is TGCGCCAGCAGCTTGGAACTGAGCAATGAGCAGTTCTTC. It specifies CASSLELSNEQFF.

About this clone: Other DNA sequences in this sample translate to the same CDR3. This chain joins TRBV18 and TRBJ2-3, with D unresolved. In germline, CDR1 is KGHSH, CDR2 LQKENI. With 3 bases removed from V and 0 bases from J, the gap between germline ends came to 7 bases. CDR3 length: 14 residues. In DNA form, the CDR3 reads TGTGCCAGCTCACCTCCAGGTAGCACAGATACGCAGTATTTT. It translates to CASSPPGSTDTQYF.

The rearrangement joins TRBV4-3 to TRBJ2-3; 8 nucleotides line up with TRBD2. V dropped 2 bases and J dropped 5; count of bases not matched to a gene: 9. Germline loops: CDR1 LGHNA, CDR2 YSLEER. The CDR3 has 16 residues. CDR3 loop: CASSQLSGSLGDTQYF. The CDR3 coding sequence is TGCGCCAGCAGCCAACTCAGCGGGAGCCTCGGAGATACGCAGTATTTT.

This clone was picked up a small number of times. This sequence joins TRBV27 and TRBJ1-3, with a weak D call TRBD1 (5 bases). The CDR3 is made up of 14 amino acids. Germline CDR1 MNHEY, CDR2 SMNVEV (reference sequence). Trimming removed 2 bases from V and 4 bases from J, with 9 bases in between. The CDR3 DNA sequence: TGTGCCAGCAGTTTAGGAGGGGTCGGAAACACCATATATTTT. Protein product: CASSLGGVGNTIYF.

The chain employs TRBV27 and TRBJ1-5; the match to TRBD1 covers 11 bases. CDR1 and CDR2 from the germline V gene are MNHEY and SMNVEV (reference sequence). The CDR3 sequence is 14 residues long. Losses at the gene ends were 4 bases for V and 6 bases for J; bases not matched to a gene: 2. The CDR3 loop is CASSYGTGGQPQHF. The CDR3 nucleotides read TGTGCCAGCAGTTACGGGACAGGGGGTCAGCCCCAGCATTTT.

In its sample, this clone was seen once. The chain has TRBV2 and TRBJ2-2, with TRBD2 identical over 8 bases. CDR3 length equals 15 residues. In germline, CDR1 is SNHLY, CDR2 FYNNEI. V gave up 5 bases and J gave up 0 bases; unmatched junction bases: 2. The CDR3 spells CASSRGLANTGELFF. The CDR3 DNA follows: TGTGCCAGCAGTCGGGGACTAGCGAACACCGGGGAGCTGTTTTTT.

The chain couples TRBV7-9 to TRBJ1-1, with D maybe TRBD1 (6 bases). The CDR3 length is 15 residues. CDR1 is SEHNR and CDR2 is FQNEAQ in the germline V gene (reference sequence). V lost 5 bases to trimming and J lost 4 bases, with 17 bases between them. The CDR3 bases are TGTGCCAGCAGCGTTTTACAGGGATCGGGCACTGAAGCTTTCTTT. Translating gives CASSVLQGSGTEAFF.

This sequence joins TRBV5-1 and TRBJ2-1; 10 bases align to TRBD1. The junction had 7 bases not matched to a gene; V was cut back by 5 bases and J by 5 bases. Germline V lookup: CDR1 SGHRS, CDR2 YFSETQ. This CDR3 is 15 amino acids long. In DNA form, the CDR3 reads TGCGCCAGCAGATTAGTTGGGACAGGGGACAATGAGCAGTTCTTC. It codes for CASRLVGTGDNEQFF.

This clone has a single count. The chain recombines TRBV4-2 with TRBJ2-1, with 11 nucleotides matching TRBD1. Germline CDR1 and CDR2: LGHNA and YNFKEQ. J lost 4 bases, V lost 4 bases, and 3 bases had no gene match. The CDR3 totals 15 residues. CDR3 DNA: TGTGCCAGCAGCCCCGGGACAGGGGGATACAATGAGCAGTTCTTC. It specifies CASSPGTGGYNEQFF.

This clone was counted between two and nine times. The chain recombines TRBV18 with TRBJ2-5, with a possible D match to TRBD1 (6 bases). The V end lost 5 bases, the J end lost 7 bases, and 26 bases lay between the germline ends. The CDR3 spans 17 residues. CDR1 and CDR2 (germline): KGHSH, LQKENI. The CDR3 DNA reads TGTGCCAGCTCAGCGGAAACCGGTCGGGCCCCCAGGGGGACCCAGTACTTC. Its protein product is CASSAETGRAPRGTQYF.

This clone was detected only once. The chain recombines TRBV27 with TRBJ2-3, with D possibly matching TRBD1 (6 bases). Trimming stripped 9 bases from V and 2 bases from J, with 15 bases between. This CDR3 has 14 residues. Per the germline V gene, CDR1 is MNHEY and CDR2 is SMNVEV (reference sequence). DNA of the CDR3: TGTGCCAGTACTCTACAGGGCCCCACAGATACGCAGTATTTT. The encoded protein is CASTLQGPTDTQYF.